This T cell receptor beta chain came from a study of control samples from healthy donors and cancer patients. The germline V gene has CDR1 GTSNPN and CDR2 SVGIG (reference sequence). Trimming shortened V by 3 bases and J by 5 bases, and 14 bases separated the two germline ends. The CDR3 has 14 amino acids. Here immunoSEQ multiplex PCR was the method, and the copy in TCRdb shows in-frame clones only, minus some. The data hold 150,000 to 200,000 clones, with roughly 90% observed a single time. The chain has TRBV30 and TRBJ2-1; the D gene is possibly TRBD2 (7 bases). The TCR comes from a woman in her fifties or sixties in good health. The sequenced sample was blood. CDR3 nucleotide sequence: TGTGCCTGGAGGGGGGGGCAGCCAAACAATGAGCAGTTCTTC. It specifies CAWRGGQPNNEQFF.